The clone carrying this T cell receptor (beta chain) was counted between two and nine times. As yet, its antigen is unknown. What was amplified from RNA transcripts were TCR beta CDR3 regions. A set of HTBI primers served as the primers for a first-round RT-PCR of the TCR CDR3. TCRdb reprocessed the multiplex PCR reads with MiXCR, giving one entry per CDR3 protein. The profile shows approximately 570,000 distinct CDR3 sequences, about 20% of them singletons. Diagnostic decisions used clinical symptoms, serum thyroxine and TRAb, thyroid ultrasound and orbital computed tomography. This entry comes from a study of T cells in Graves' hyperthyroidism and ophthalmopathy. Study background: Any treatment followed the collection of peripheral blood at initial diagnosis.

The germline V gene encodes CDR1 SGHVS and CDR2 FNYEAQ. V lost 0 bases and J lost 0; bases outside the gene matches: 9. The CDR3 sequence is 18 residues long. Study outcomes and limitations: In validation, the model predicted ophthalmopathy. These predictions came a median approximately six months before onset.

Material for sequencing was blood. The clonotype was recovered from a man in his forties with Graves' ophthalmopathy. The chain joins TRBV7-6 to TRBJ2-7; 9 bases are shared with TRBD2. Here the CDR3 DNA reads TGTGCCAGCAGCTTAGCGGACCCCCGACTAGCGGTCTCCTACGAGCAGTACTTC. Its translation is CASSLADPRLAVSYEQYF. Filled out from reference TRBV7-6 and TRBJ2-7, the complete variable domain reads GAGVSQSPRYKVTKRGQDVALRCDPISGHVSLYWYRQALGQGPEFLTYFNYEAQQDKSGLPNDRFSAERPEGSISTLTIQRTEQRDSAMYRCASSLADPRLAVSYEQYFGPGTRLTVT.